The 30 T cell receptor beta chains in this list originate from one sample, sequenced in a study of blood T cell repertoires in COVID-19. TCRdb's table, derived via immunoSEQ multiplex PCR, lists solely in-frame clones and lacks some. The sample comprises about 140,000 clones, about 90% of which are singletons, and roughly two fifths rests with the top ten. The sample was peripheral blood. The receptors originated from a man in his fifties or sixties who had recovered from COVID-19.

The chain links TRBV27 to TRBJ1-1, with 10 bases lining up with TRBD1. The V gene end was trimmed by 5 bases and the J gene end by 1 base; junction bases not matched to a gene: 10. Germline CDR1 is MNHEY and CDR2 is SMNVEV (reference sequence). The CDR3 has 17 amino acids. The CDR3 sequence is CASSKRDRGLSNTEAFF. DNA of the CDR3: TGTGCCAGCAGTAAAAGGGACAGGGGCCTTTCGAACACTGAAGCTTTCTTT.

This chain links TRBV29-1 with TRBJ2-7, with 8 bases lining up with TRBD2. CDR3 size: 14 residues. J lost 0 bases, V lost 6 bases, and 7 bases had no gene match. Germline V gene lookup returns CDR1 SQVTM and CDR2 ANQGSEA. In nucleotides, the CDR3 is TGCAGCGTGTCCCATAGCGGGGCCTCCTACGAGCAGTACTTC. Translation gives CSVSHSGASYEQYF.

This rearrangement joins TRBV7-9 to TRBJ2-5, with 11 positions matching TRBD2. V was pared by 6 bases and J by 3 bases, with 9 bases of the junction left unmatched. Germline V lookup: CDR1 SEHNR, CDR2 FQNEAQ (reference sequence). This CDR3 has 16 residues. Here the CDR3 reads CASSFGLAGGKETQYF. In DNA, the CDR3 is TGTGCCAGCAGTTTTGGCCTAGCGGGGGGTAAAGAGACCCAGTACTTC.

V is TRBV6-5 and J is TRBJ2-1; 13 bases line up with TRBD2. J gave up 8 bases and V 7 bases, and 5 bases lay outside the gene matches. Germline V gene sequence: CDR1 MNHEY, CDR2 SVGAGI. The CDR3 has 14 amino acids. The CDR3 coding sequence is TGTGCCAGCAAAACTAGCGGGGGGGCCCATGAGCAGTTCTTC. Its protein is CASKTSGGAHEQFF.

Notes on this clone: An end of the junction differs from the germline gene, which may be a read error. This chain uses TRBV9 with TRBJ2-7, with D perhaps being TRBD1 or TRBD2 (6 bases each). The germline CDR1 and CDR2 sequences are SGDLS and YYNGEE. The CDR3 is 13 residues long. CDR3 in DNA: TGTGCCGGCAGCGGAGGGACACATTACGAGCAGTACTTC. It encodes CAGSGGTHYEQYF.

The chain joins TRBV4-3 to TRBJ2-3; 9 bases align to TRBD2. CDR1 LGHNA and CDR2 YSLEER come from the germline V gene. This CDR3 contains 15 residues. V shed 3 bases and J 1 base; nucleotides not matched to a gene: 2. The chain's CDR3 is CASSQRLAGTDTQYF. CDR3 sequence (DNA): TGCGCCAGCAGCCAGAGACTAGCGGGCACAGATACGCAGTATTTT.

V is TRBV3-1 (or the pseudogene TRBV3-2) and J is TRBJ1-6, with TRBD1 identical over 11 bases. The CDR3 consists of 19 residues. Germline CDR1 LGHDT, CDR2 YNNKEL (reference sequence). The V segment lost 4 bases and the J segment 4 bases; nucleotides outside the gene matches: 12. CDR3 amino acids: CASSLTRDRGFLYNSPLHF. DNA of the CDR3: TGTGCCAGCAGCCTCACCCGGGACAGGGGGTTTTTGTATAATTCACCCCTCCACTTT.

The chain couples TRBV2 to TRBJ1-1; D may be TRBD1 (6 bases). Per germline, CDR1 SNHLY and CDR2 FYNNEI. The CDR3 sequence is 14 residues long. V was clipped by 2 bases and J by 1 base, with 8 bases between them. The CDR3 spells CASSEWGQNTEAFF. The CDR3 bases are TGTGCCAGCAGTGAATGGGGACAGAACACTGAAGCTTTCTTT.

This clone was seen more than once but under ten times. The CDR3 DNA reads as TGTGCCAGCAGTTTACAGGGTAGGGATTCACCCCTCCACTTT. Residues: CASSLQGRDSPLHF. This chain links TRBV27 with TRBJ1-6; tentative D call: TRBD1 (5 bases). Trimming shortened V by 2 bases and J by 8 bases, and 10 bases separated the two germline ends. The CDR3 sequence is 14 residues long. The germline V gene encodes CDR1 MNHEY and CDR2 SMNVEV (reference sequence).

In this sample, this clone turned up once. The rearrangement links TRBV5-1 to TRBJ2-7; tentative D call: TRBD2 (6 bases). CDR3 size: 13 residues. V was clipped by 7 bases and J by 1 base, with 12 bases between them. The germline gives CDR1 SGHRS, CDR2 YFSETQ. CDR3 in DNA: TGCGCCAGCGGACCCGGGAGTTCCTACGAGCAGTACTTC. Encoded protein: CASGPGSSYEQYF.

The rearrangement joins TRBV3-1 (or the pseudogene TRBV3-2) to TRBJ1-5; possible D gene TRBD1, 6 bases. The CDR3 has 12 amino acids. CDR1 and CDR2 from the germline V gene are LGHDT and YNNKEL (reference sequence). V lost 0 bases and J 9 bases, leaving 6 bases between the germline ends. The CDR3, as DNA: TGTGCCAGCAGCCAAGAAGGGGGGCCCCAGCATTTT. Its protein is CASSQEGGPQHF.

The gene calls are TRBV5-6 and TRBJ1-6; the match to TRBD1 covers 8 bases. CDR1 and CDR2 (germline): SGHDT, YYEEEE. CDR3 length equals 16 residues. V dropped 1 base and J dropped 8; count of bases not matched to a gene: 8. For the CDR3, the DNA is TGTGCCAGCAGCTTGTTTTCCGGGACAGGATATTCACCCCTCCACTTT. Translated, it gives CASSLFSGTGYSPLHF.

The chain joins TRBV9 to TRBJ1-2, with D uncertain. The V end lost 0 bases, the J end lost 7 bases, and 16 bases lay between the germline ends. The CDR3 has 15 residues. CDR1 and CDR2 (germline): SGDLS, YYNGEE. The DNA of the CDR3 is TGTGCCAGCAGCGTAGCCGCTCTGGGAGGGCTTGGCTACACCTTC. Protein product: CASSVAALGGLGYTF.

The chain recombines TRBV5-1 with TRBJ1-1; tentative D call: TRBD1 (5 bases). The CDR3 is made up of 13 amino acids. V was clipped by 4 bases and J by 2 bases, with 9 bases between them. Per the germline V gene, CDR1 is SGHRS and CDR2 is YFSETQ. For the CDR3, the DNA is TGCGCCAGCAGCACCAGGACAAACACTGAAGCTTTCTTT. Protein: CASSTRTNTEAFF.

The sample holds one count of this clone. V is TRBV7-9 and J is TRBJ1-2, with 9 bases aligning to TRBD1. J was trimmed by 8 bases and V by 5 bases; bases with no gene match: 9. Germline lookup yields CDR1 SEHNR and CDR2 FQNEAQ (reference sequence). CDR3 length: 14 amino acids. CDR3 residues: CASSQQNRGPGYTF. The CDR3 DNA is TGTGCCAGCAGCCAACAAAACAGGGGGCCCGGCTACACCTTC.

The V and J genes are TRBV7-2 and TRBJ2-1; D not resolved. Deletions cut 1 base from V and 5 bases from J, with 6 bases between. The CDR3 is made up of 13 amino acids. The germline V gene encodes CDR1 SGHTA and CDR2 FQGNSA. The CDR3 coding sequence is TGTGCCAGCAGCTTAGGCGCTAACAATGAGCAGTTCTTC. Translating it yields CASSLGANNEQFF.

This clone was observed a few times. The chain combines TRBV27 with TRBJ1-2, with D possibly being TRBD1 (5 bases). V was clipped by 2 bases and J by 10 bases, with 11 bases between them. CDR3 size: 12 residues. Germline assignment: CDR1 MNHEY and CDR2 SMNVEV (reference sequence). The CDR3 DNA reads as TGTGCCAGCAGTTTAAGGGGTCACGACTACACCTTC. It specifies CASSLRGHDYTF.

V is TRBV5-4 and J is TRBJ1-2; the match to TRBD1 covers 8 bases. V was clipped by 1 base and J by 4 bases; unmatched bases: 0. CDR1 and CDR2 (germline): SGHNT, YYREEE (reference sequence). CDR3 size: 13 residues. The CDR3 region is CASSLQGAYGYTF. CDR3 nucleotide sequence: TGTGCCAGCAGCTTGCAGGGGGCCTATGGCTACACCTTC.

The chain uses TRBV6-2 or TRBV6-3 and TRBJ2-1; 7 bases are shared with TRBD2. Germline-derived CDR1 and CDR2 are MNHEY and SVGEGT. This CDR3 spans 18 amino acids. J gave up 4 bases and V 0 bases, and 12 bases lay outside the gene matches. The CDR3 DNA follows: TGTGCCAGCAGTTACTCGACCGTAAGCGGGGAGGGATACAATGAGCAGTTCTTC. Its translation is CASSYSTVSGEGYNEQFF.

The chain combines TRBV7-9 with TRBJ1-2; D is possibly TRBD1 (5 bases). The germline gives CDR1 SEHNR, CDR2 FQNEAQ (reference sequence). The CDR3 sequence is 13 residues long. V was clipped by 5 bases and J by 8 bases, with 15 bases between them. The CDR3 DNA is TGTGCCAGCAGCCGGGGGGACGGGGAAGGCTACACCTTC. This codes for CASSRGDGEGYTF. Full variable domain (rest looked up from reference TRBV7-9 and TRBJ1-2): DTGVSQNPRHKITKRGQNVTFRCDPISEHNRLYWYRQTLGQGPEFLTYFQNEAQLEKSRLLSDRFSAERPKGSFSTLEIQRTEQGDSAMYLCASSRGDGEGYTFGSGTRLTVV.

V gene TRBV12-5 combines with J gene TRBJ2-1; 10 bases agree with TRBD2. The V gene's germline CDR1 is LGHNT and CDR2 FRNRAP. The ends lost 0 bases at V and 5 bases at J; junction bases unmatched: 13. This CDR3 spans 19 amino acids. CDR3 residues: CASGLVRAGGPLFNNEQFF. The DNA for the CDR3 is TGTGCTAGTGGTTTGGTACGAGCGGGGGGGCCCCTATTTAACAATGAGCAGTTCTTC.

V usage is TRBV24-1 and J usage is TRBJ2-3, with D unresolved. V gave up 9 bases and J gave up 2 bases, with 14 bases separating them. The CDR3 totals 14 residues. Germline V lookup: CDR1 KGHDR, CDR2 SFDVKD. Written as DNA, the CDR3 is TGTGCCACCCCTCGGAGATGTTTCACAGATACGCAGTATTTT. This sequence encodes CATPRRCFTDTQYF.

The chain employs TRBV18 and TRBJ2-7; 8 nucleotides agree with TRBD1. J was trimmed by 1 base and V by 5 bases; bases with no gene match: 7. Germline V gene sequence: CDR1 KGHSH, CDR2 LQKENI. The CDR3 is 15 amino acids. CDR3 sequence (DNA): TGTGCCAGCTCAGGCCAGGGACAGGCTTCCTACGAGCAGTACTTC. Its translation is CASSGQGQASYEQYF.

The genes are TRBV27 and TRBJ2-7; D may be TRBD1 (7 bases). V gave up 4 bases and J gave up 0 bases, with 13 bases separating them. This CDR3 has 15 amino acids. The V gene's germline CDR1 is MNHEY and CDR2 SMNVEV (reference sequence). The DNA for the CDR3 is TGTGCCAGCAGTTCCAGGGGGAGGAGCTCCTACGAGCAGTACTTC. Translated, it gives CASSSRGRSSYEQYF.

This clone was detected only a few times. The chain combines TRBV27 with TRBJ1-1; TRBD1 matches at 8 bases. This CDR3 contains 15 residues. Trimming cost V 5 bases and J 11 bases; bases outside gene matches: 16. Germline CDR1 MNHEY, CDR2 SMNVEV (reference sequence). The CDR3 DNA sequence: TGTGCCAGCAGTCGCTTCCCAACAGGGGGAAGCGGCGCTTTCTTT. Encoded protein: CASSRFPTGGSGAFF.

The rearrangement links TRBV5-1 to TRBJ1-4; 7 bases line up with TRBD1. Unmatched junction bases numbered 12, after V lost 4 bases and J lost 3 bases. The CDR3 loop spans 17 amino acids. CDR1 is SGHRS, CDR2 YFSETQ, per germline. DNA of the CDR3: TGCGCCAGCAGCGGGGGTGTAGGGGGCAGAGCTAATGAAAAACTGTTTTTT. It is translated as CASSGGVGGRANEKLFF.

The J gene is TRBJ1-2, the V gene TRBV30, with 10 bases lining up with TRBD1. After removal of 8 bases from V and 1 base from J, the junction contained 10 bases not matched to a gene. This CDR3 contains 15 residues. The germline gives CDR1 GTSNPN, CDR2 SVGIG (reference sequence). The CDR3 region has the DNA TGTGCCAGTCGAAACCGGACAGGGGGTAACTATGGCTACACCTTC. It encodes CASRNRTGGNYGYTF.

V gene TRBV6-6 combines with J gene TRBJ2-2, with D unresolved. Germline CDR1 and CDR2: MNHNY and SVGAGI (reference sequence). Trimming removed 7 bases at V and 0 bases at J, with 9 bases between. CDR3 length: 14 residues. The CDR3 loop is CASTRSTNTGELFF. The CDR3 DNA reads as TGTGCCAGCACCAGGTCTACGAACACCGGGGAGCTGTTTTTT.

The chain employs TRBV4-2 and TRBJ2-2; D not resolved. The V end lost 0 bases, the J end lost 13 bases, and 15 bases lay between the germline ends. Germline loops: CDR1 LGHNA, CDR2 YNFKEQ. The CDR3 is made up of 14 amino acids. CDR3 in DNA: TGTGCCAGCAGCCAAGATCTTGGGCAGGTCCCGCTGTTTTTT. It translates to CASSQDLGQVPLFF.

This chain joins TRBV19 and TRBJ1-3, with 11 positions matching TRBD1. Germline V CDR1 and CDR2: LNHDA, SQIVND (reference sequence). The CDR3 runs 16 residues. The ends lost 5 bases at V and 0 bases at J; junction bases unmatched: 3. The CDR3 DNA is TGTGCCAGTAGTCGTGGGACAGGGGGCTCTGGAAACACCATATATTTT. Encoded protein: CASSRGTGGSGNTIYF.